These 7 T cell receptor beta chains were all obtained from the same sample, sequenced in a study of T cells in Graves' hyperthyroidism and ophthalmopathy. The TCR beta CDR3 regions underwent amplification using RNA transcripts as the source. The TCR CDR3 was amplified in a first-round RT-PCR using the HTBI primer set. TCRdb reanalysed the multiplex PCR reads using MiXCR and keeps one entry per CDR3 protein. The sample lists 490,000 or so distinct CDR3 sequences, roughly 23% occurring once. The sequencing input was blood. These receptors were taken from a woman aged 70-85 years with Graves' ophthalmopathy.

This clonotype was seen repeatedly, ten times or more. V and J are TRBV28 and TRBJ2-7; TRBD1 is a possible D gene (6 bases). The CDR3 is 13 amino acids. Trimming cost V 6 bases and J 1 base, with 10 bases left between them. Germline CDR1 and CDR2: MDHEN and SYDVKM. The CDR3 here is CASSRDMSYEQYF. DNA of the CDR3: TGTGCCAGCAGCCGGGACATGTCCTACGAGCAGTACTTC.

In this sample, this clonotype turned up a few times. A much larger clone lies one base from this, so it may be a read error. This sequence joins TRBV10-3 and TRBJ1-1; D is undetermined. The V and J ends lost 10 bases and 1 base respectively, with 16 bases between them. Per the germline V gene, CDR1 is ENHRY and CDR2 is SYGVKD. CDR3 length: 14 amino acids. As DNA, the CDR3 is TGTGCCAGCGGTCTCAAGGGCGGGAACACTGAAGCTTTCTTT. This encodes CASGLKGGNTEAFF.

V usage is TRBV7-2 and J usage is TRBJ1-1; the D is unclear. Germline CDR1 and CDR2: SGHTA and FQGNSA. The CDR3 has 13 residues. Trimming took 4 bases from V and 4 from J, leaving 10 bases between them. The CDR3 here is CASSSLMGTEAFF. As DNA, the CDR3 is TGTGCCAGCAGCTCACTAATGGGCACTGAAGCTTTCTTT.

This sequence joins TRBV20-1 and TRBJ2-5; TRBD2 matches 10 bases. V shed 5 bases and J 9 bases; nucleotides not matched to a gene: 21. Germline V gene sequence: CDR1 DFQATT, CDR2 SNEGSKA (reference sequence). The CDR3 sequence is 17 residues long. CDR3 coding DNA: TGCAGTGCTCACCCCAGGACTAGCGGAACTACAAGGGAGTCCCAGTACTTC. It encodes CSAHPRTSGTTRESQYF.

This clonotype was counted many times. V and J are TRBV12-3 or TRBV12-4 and TRBJ1-1, with D perhaps TRBD1 (5 bases). This CDR3 has 12 amino acids. The ends were cut back, 6 bases at V and 8 bases at J, with 13 bases in the middle. Written as DNA, the CDR3 is TGTGCCAGCAGCATGCGACGGACAGAAGCTTTCTTT. Translated, it gives CASSMRRTEAFF.

This chain links TRBV18 with TRBJ2-3; 8 bases are shared with TRBD2. Germline V gene data show CDR1 as KGHSH and CDR2 as LQKENI. There are 15 residues in the CDR3. Germline trimming cut 6 bases from V and 1 base from J; bases unmatched to any gene: 6. The CDR3 DNA reads as TGTGCCAGCTCCCGTGCGACTAGCGGCACAGATACGCAGTATTTT. Its protein is CASSRATSGTDTQYF.

The V and J genes are TRBV15 and TRBJ2-2, with 7 nucleotides matching TRBD1. The CDR3 is made up of 15 amino acids. CDR1 and CDR2 (germline): LNHNV, YYDKDF (reference sequence). V was clipped by 3 bases and J by 4 bases; unmatched bases: 5. This CDR3 reads CATSSPQGTTGELFF. The DNA for the CDR3 is TGTGCCACCAGCAGCCCACAGGGGACCACCGGGGAGCTGTTTTTT.